This TCR beta chain was recovered during a study of cytomegalovirus exposure and HLA in healthy donors. Libraries were prepared by immunoSEQ multiplex PCR; TCRdb keeps only in-frame clonotypes and omits some of them. The table records about 44,000 clones, 80% to 95% of them present only once. This CDR3 region has 14 residues. CDR1 LNHDA and CDR2 SQIVND come from the germline V gene (reference sequence). The trim removed 3 bases at V and 3 bases at J, leaving 3 bases unmatched. The sample was PBMCs. The V and J genes are TRBV19 and TRBJ1-1; 8 bases map to TRBD1. The receptor was derived from a woman aged 18 to 35 in good health and CMV-seronegative. CDR3 bases: TGTGCCAGTAGTATCGGACAGGGACACACTGAAGCTTTCTTT. As protein: CASSIGQGHTEAFF.